This TCR beta chain derives from a study of blood T cells in healthy people across ages. There are a few counts of this clonotype. Its cognate antigen is unknown. Primed by a sample-barcoded 5' primer and a J-beta primer mix, a second PCR proceeded for about 6 to 11 cycles. TCRdb reanalysed the 5' RACE reads using MiXCR and keeps one entry per CDR3 protein. This sample has 1.5 million to 2 million distinct CDR3 sequences; more than 35% occur once, and the top ten carry about 21%. Study findings and constraints: CMV infection status of these donors was not known.

Trimming took off 5 bases at V and 2 bases at J, with 9 bases between the two ends. There are 13 residues in the CDR3. CDR1 MDHEN and CDR2 SYDVKM come from the germline V gene. V and J are TRBV28 and TRBJ2-5; the D call may be TRBD1 or TRBD2 (5 bases each). Material: blood. The clonotype comes from a human donor in good health. CDR3 DNA: TGTGCCAGCAGTGGGGACGGGCAAGAGACCCAGTACTTC. Amino acids: CASSGDGQETQYF. Full variable domain (missing parts from reference TRBV28 and TRBJ2-5): DVKVTQSSRYLVKRTGEKVFLECVQDMDHENMFWYRQDPGLGLRLIYFSYDVKMKEKGDIPEGYSVSREKKERFSLILESASTNQTSMYLCASSGDGQETQYFGPGTRLLVL.